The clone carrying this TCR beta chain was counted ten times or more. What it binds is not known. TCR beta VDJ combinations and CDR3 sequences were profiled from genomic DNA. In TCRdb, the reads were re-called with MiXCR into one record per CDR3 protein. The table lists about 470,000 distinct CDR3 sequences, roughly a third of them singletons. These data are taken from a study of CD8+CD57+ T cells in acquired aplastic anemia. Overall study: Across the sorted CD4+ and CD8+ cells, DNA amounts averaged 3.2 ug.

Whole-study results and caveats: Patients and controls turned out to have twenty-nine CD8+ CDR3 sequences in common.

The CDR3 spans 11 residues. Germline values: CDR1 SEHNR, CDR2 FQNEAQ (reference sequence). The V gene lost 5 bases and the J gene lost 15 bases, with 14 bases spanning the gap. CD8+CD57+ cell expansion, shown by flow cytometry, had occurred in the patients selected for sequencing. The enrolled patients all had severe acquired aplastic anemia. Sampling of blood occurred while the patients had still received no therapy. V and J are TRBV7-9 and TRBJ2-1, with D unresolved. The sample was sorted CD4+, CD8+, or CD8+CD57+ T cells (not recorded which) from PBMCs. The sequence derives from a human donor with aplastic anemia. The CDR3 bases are TGTGCCAGCAGCATGAGTACCGTGTGGTTCTTC. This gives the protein CASSMSTVWFF.